This T cell receptor beta chain was recovered during a study of regulatory dendritic cells for organ transplantation. Findings of the study overall: Of resting T cell subsets, memory CD8+ had the most alloreactive clonotypes. Memory T cells were less diverse than naive, with memory CD8+ most oligoclonal.

This clone was observed a handful of times. No antigen is known for it. Measured with immunoSEQ multiplex PCR; TCRdb has only the in-frame clones, and not every one. The top ten clones hold 2% to 2.5% of a sample with 29,000 or so clones, nearly 80% of them seen once. This receptor was identified in a human donor in good health. The sample was memory CD4+ T cells from blood. Specified subset: CD45RO+ memory T cells.

CDR3 nucleotides: TGTGCCAGCAGCGTAGCCCAGGGTCCTTCACCCCTCCACTTT. Its translation: CASSVAQGPSPLHF. The chain joins TRBV9 to TRBJ1-6, with D perhaps matching TRBD1 (5 bases). Trimming shortened V by 0 bases and J by 9 bases, and 10 bases separated the two germline ends. CDR1 is SGDLS and CDR2 is YYNGEE in the germline V gene. This CDR3 has 14 amino acids.